Below, 31 T cell receptor beta chains from the same sample are listed, as sequenced in a study of shared clonotypes between healthy human individuals (dated by TCRdb to the early 2020s). CD8 naive samples were CD45RO-negative cells positively selected for CCR7, giving a CD45RA+CCR7+ population that excluded TemRA cells. The library was prepared using the immunoSEQ multiplex PCR assay. The table was pulled from immuneACCESS by TCRdb, which kept in-frame rearrangements only. Such tables lose some clones; where checked, under half of the loss comes from unresolved V genes, and the rest has no known cause. The sample table holds more than 2 million clones, of which about 95% were seen once. The top ten clonotypes cover roughly 1% of the sample. The sequenced sample was naive CD8+ T cells sorted from blood. Reading the label with the study, this specimen's cell subset or site is: CD45RA+CCR7+. These TCRs come from a young man in good health.

This chain uses TRBV7-9 with TRBJ1-2; D is undetermined. Germline lookup yields CDR1 SEHNR and CDR2 FQNEAQ (reference sequence). The CDR3 spans 13 residues. The ends were cut back, 5 bases at V and 4 bases at J, with 11 bases in the middle. The CDR3 bases are TGTGCCAGCAGCCCTACAGCCCTCTATGGCTACACCTTC. Translated: CASSPTALYGYTF.

The chain recombines TRBV5-6 with TRBJ2-7; weak D call: TRBD1 (6 bases). The CDR3 consists of 14 residues. The V gene's germline CDR1 is SGHDT and CDR2 YYEEEE. V was pared by 4 bases and J by 1 base, with 12 bases between. The CDR3 nucleotides are TGTGCCAGCAGCCCGACAGGACTTTCCTACGAGCAGTACTTC. Translated, it gives CASSPTGLSYEQYF.

The rearrangement links TRBV29-1 to TRBJ2-7, with D perhaps matching TRBD1 or TRBD2 (5 bases each). Trimming shortened V by 7 bases and J by 7 bases, and 20 bases separated the two germline ends. Germline V lookup: CDR1 SQVTM, CDR2 ANQGSEA. The CDR3 totals 13 residues. The CDR3 loop reads CSAIVRDQQEQYF. The CDR3, as DNA: TGCAGCGCCATCGTCAGGGACCAGCAGGAGCAGTACTTC.

The chain links TRBV11-2 to TRBJ2-3; no definite D call. This CDR3 is built from 15 residues. From germline, CDR1 is SGHAT and CDR2 FQNNGV. Trimming left V 2 bases short and J 3 bases short, with 12 bases between. The CDR3 reads CASSLIGDRTDTQYF. CDR3 nucleotides: TGTGCCAGCAGCTTAATTGGAGATCGGACAGATACGCAGTATTTT. The full variable domain, completed using reference TRBV11-2 and TRBJ2-3, is EAGVAQSPRYKIIEKRQSVAFWCNPISGHATLYWYQQILGQGPKLLIQFQNNGVVDDSQLPKDRFSAERLKGVDSTLKIQPAKLEDSAVYLCASSLIGDRTDTQYFGPGTRLTVL.

This chain links TRBV7-9 with TRBJ2-7; the match to TRBD2 covers 10 bases. Per the germline V gene, CDR1 is SEHNR and CDR2 is FQNEAQ (reference sequence). CDR3 length equals 13 residues. The V segment lost 5 bases and the J segment 3 bases; nucleotides outside the gene matches: 1. DNA for the CDR3: TGTGCCAGCAGCGCTAGCGGGGGCTACGAGCAGTACTTC. Its translation is CASSASGGYEQYF.

This clone has only one observation. The same CDR3 is also encoded by other DNA sequences in this sample. The gene calls are TRBV5-6 and TRBJ1-1; D is undetermined. CDR3 size: 12 residues. Deletions cut 0 bases from V and 7 bases from J, with 7 bases between. The germline V gene has CDR1 SGHDT and CDR2 YYEEEE. The CDR3: CASSLVSGEAFF. CDR3 sequence (DNA): TGTGCCAGCAGCTTGGTGTCGGGTGAAGCTTTCTTT.

This clone was observed once. The chain carries TRBV11-2 and TRBJ2-7, with 11 positions matching TRBD1. Losses at the gene ends were 4 bases for V and 7 bases for J; bases not matched to a gene: 6. CDR1 and CDR2 (germline): SGHAT, FQNNGV. The CDR3 covers 14 residues. CDR3 sequence reads: CASSSRTGGGEQYF. As DNA, the CDR3 is TGTGCCAGCAGCTCCCGGACAGGGGGCGGTGAGCAGTACTTC. The full variable domain, completed using reference TRBV11-2 and TRBJ2-7, is EAGVAQSPRYKIIEKRQSVAFWCNPISGHATLYWYQQILGQGPKLLIQFQNNGVVDDSQLPKDRFSAERLKGVDSTLKIQPAKLEDSAVYLCASSSRTGGGEQYFGPGTRLTVT.

DNA for the CDR3: TGTGCCAGCAGTCGGGACAGCGTGAACACTGAAGCTTTCTTT. Translating gives CASSRDSVNTEAFF. The chain is built from TRBV2 and TRBJ1-1, with 7 bases fitting TRBD1. Trimming removed 5 bases from V and 0 bases from J; junction bases left unmatched: 3. CDR1 and CDR2 from the germline V gene are SNHLY and FYNNEI. The CDR3 runs 14 residues.

The chain carries TRBV29-1 and TRBJ2-3; D uncertain. Trimming took off 7 bases at V and 4 bases at J, with 6 bases between the two ends. From germline, CDR1 is SQVTM and CDR2 ANQGSEA. The CDR3 has 10 amino acids. The CDR3 bases are TGCAGCGCTATGTCAGATACGCAGTATTTT. Its translation is CSAMSDTQYF.

This clone came up a few times. This chain uses TRBV6-6 with TRBJ2-1, with TRBD2 matching over 12 bases. V shed 3 bases, J shed 8 bases, and the junction held 8 bases outside the gene matches. The V gene's germline CDR1 is MNHNY and CDR2 SVGAGI (reference sequence). The CDR3 length is 16 residues. This CDR3 reads CASSYKLAGGRDEQFF. The DNA of the CDR3 is TGTGCCAGCAGTTATAAACTAGCGGGGGGAAGGGATGAGCAGTTCTTC.

This sequence joins TRBV11-2 and TRBJ2-5; 8 nucleotides agree with TRBD2. The CDR3 is 16 residues long. Trimming at V came to 5 bases and at J to 5 bases, leaving 13 bases not matched to a gene. CDR1 SGHAT and CDR2 FQNNGV come from the germline V gene. CDR3 sequence (DNA): TGTGCCAGCAGCCCCGCCTTCTCGCGGGGGGTGGAGACCCAGTACTTC. Amino acids: CASSPAFSRGVETQYF.

The chain recombines TRBV6-1 with TRBJ1-6; maybe TRBD1 (5 bases). This CDR3 has 16 amino acids. The germline V and J ends were trimmed by 4 bases and 9 bases, with 19 bases remaining between them. Germline loops: CDR1 MNHNS, CDR2 SASEGT. The DNA of the CDR3 is TGTGCCAGCAGTGCGTTGGGGGGTAACGCTGGTTCACCCCTCCACTTT. Residues: CASSALGGNAGSPLHF.

V and J are TRBV9 and TRBJ2-7, with D maybe TRBD1 (6 bases). This CDR3 spans 14 amino acids. The germline CDR1 and CDR2 sequences are SGDLS and YYNGEE. V was shortened by 4 bases and J by 6 bases, with 17 bases between the two germline ends. The CDR3 nucleotides are TGTGCCAGCAGCCCTGCGGACAGTATGGGCGAGCAGTACTTC. This encodes CASSPADSMGEQYF.

A word on this clone: The identical CDR3 is also encoded by other nucleotide sequences in the sample. The chain uses TRBV4-1 and TRBJ2-1, with TRBD2 matching over 12 bases. V shed 3 bases, J shed 5 bases, and the junction held 5 bases outside the gene matches. Germline lookup yields CDR1 MGHRA and CDR2 YSYEKL. The CDR3 is 16 residues long. CDR3 sequence: CASSQVGLAGNNEQFF. CDR3 DNA: TGCGCCAGCAGCCAGGTTGGACTAGCGGGGAACAATGAGCAGTTCTTC.

The chain carries TRBV7-9 and TRBJ1-5, with a tentative D call TRBD1 (5 bases). The V and J ends lost 8 bases and 0 bases respectively, with 11 bases between them. The CDR3 spans 14 residues. The germline CDR1 and CDR2 sequences are SEHNR and FQNEAQ (reference sequence). The CDR3 spells CASGGGDSNQPQHF. In nucleotides, the CDR3 is TGTGCCAGCGGAGGAGGGGATAGCAATCAGCCCCAGCATTTT.

V gene TRBV28 combines with J gene TRBJ1-1; unclear D gene. From germline, CDR1 is MDHEN and CDR2 SYDVKM. This CDR3 has 11 amino acids. V lost 5 bases, J lost 8 bases, and 9 bases lay in between. Here the CDR3 DNA reads TGTGCCAGCAGTGCCGGGAGAGAAGCTTTCTTT. Its translation is CASSAGREAFF.

There are a few counts of this clone. V and J are TRBV11-2 and TRBJ2-1; TRBD2 matches 14 bases. Germline-derived CDR1 and CDR2 are SGHAT and FQNNGV. The CDR3 is 16 amino acids. V was pared by 3 bases and J by 7 bases, with 5 bases of the junction left unmatched. This CDR3 reads CASSFAGTSGSNEQFF. The CDR3 DNA reads TGTGCCAGCAGCTTCGCCGGGACTAGCGGGAGTAATGAGCAGTTCTTC.

The chain employs TRBV10-2 and TRBJ2-1; D ambiguous. Trimming cost V 2 bases and J 8 bases, with 13 bases left between them. This CDR3 is built from 14 residues. The V gene's germline CDR1 is WSHSY and CDR2 SAAADI. CDR3 coding DNA: TGCGCCAGCAGTGAGAGGGCACACCACGATGAGCAGTTCTTC. Protein product: CASSERAHHDEQFF.

The J gene is TRBJ2-7, the V gene TRBV11-2, with a tentative D call TRBD1 (5 bases). In germline, CDR1 is SGHAT, CDR2 FQNNGV. The CDR3 runs 15 residues. Between the trimmed V and J ends, which lost 5 bases and 4 bases, there was a span of 18 bases. The CDR3 DNA sequence: TGTGCCAGCAGCCCCCTTTCCCAGGGTGTGTACGAGCAGTACTTC. This translates into CASSPLSQGVYEQYF. The entire variable domain, with the rest obtained from reference TRBV11-2 and TRBJ2-7, is as follows: EAGVAQSPRYKIIEKRQSVAFWCNPISGHATLYWYQQILGQGPKLLIQFQNNGVVDDSQLPKDRFSAERLKGVDSTLKIQPAKLEDSAVYLCASSPLSQGVYEQYFGPGTRLTVT.

This rearrangement joins TRBV19 to TRBJ2-5; 11 bases align to TRBD2. The CDR3 is 17 residues long. Losses at the gene ends were 5 bases for V and 5 bases for J; bases not matched to a gene: 13. The germline CDR1 and CDR2 sequences are LNHDA and SQIVND (reference sequence). The CDR3 sequence: CASSPGLAGNILETQYF. The CDR3 DNA sequence: TGTGCCAGTAGTCCCGGACTAGCGGGTAACATCTTGGAGACCCAGTACTTC.

This clone was seen once. The chain links TRBV21-1 to TRBJ1-2. TRBV21-1 is classified as a pseudogene. The CDR3 consists of 15 residues. The CDR3 region is CASSLVTGTAGGYTF. The CDR3 DNA is TGTGCCAGCAGCCTAGTTACAGGAACAGCGGGTGGCTACACCTTC.

This sequence joins TRBV27 and TRBJ2-1, with 16 bases identical to TRBD2. CDR1 is MNHEY and CDR2 is SMNVEV in the germline V gene (reference sequence). V was clipped by 5 bases and J by 8 bases; unmatched bases: 6. The CDR3 runs 16 residues. In DNA, the CDR3 is TGTGCCAGCAGTCTCGGGACTAGCGGGAGGGTGGATGAGCAGTTCTTC. Its translation is CASSLGTSGRVDEQFF.

The chain employs TRBV2 and TRBJ1-2; D remains ambiguous. Deletions cut 1 base from V and 3 bases from J, with 6 bases between. Germline V gives CDR1 SNHLY, CDR2 FYNNEI. The CDR3 is made up of 13 amino acids. The CDR3 protein is CASSEDGDYGYTF. The CDR3 nucleotides read TGTGCCAGCAGTGAAGATGGGGACTATGGCTACACCTTC.

This clone has only a few counts. Different DNA sequences within this sample yield the same CDR3. This rearrangement joins TRBV5-6 to TRBJ2-7; 7 bases fit TRBD1. Germline V gene data show CDR1 as SGHDT and CDR2 as YYEEEE. J lost 5 bases, V lost 0 bases, and 2 bases had no gene match. The CDR3 has 13 amino acids. This CDR3 reads CASSLGQGHEQYF. The CDR3 nucleotides read TGTGCCAGCAGCTTGGGACAGGGCCACGAGCAGTACTTC. Combining the CDR3 with reference TRBV5-6 and TRBJ2-7 gives the whole variable domain DAGVTQSPTHLIKTRGQQVTLRCSPKSGHDTVSWYQQALGQGPQFIFQYYEEEERQRGNFPDRFSGHQFPNYSSELNVNALLLGDSALYLCASSLGQGHEQYFGPGTRLTVT.

The gene calls are TRBV15 and TRBJ2-6, with D unclear. The CDR3 sequence is 19 residues long. The germline CDR1 and CDR2 sequences are LNHNV and YYDKDF (reference sequence). V lost 1 base to trimming and J lost 0 bases, with 16 bases between them. The CDR3 spells CATSRARDISLSGANVLTF. CDR3 nucleotides: TGTGCCACCAGCAGAGCCCGCGATATCAGCCTCTCTGGGGCCAACGTCCTGACTTTC.

This chain joins TRBV10-3 and TRBJ1-1; D not resolved. Between the trimmed V and J ends, which lost 2 bases and 1 base, there was a span of 5 bases. This CDR3 has 13 amino acids. Germline-derived CDR1 and CDR2 are ENHRY and SYGVKD. CDR3 coding DNA: TGTGCCATCAGTGAGGCAGAGAACACTGAAGCTTTCTTT. Encoded protein: CAISEAENTEAFF.

The chain links TRBV5-6 to TRBJ1-2; no firm D call. V lost 4 bases and J 6 bases, leaving 10 bases between the germline ends. The CDR3 totals 12 residues. In germline, CDR1 is SGHDT, CDR2 YYEEEE. The chain's CDR3 is CASSPPGDGYTF. For the CDR3, the DNA is TGTGCCAGCAGCCCCCCGGGCGATGGCTACACCTTC.

The rearrangement links TRBV28 to TRBJ1-2, with D unclear. The CDR3 contains 16 residues. V lost 4 bases and J lost 4, with 19 bases in between. CDR1 and CDR2 from the germline V gene are MDHEN and SYDVKM. DNA of the CDR3: TGTGCCAGCAGTTCACCCTCGACGGACTTTGTCTATGGCTACACCTTC. This sequence encodes CASSSPSTDFVYGYTF.

The V and J genes are TRBV28 and TRBJ2-2; 8 positions match TRBD2. There are 15 residues in the CDR3. The junction had 5 bases not matched to a gene; V was cut back by 5 bases and J by 3 bases. Germline V gene data show CDR1 as MDHEN and CDR2 as SYDVKM. CDR3 DNA: TGTGCCAGCAGTCCCGGGGGGGGCTACACCGGGGAGCTGTTTTTT. It yields the protein CASSPGGGYTGELFF.

This chain joins TRBV30 and TRBJ1-5; D unclear. Germline CDR1 and CDR2: GTSNPN and SVGIG (reference sequence). The CDR3 contains 13 residues. Between the trimmed V and J ends, which lost 3 bases and 4 bases, there was a span of 10 bases. The CDR3: CAWSPDENQPQHF. The CDR3 region has the DNA TGTGCCTGGAGCCCAGACGAGAATCAGCCCCAGCATTTT.

V usage is TRBV10-1 and J usage is TRBJ2-1, with 7 positions matching TRBD2. The CDR3 runs 17 residues. V trimming: 1 base; J trimming: 5 bases; junction bases outside the gene matches: 11. CDR1 WNHNN and CDR2 SYGVQD come from the germline V gene (reference sequence). CDR3 loop: CASSEFWAGESNNEQFF. CDR3 DNA sequence: TGCGCCAGCAGTGAGTTCTGGGCGGGAGAGTCTAACAATGAGCAGTTCTTC.